The rows below give T cell receptor beta chains drawn from one sample of a study of beta chain bispecific antibodies for T cell cancers. In TCRdb, the 5' RACE reads were re-called with MiXCR into one record per CDR3 protein. The sample shows 15,000 or so distinct CDR3 sequences, 2.1% of them seen only once. For these receptors, no antigen is known. Sample: healthy donor T cells cultured with leukemia cells. Every receptor here comes from a human donor in good health. Some clones in this sample may be carry-over from other donors' samples. The CDR3 runs from the conserved cysteine through the conserved F or W. A D gene is named only where the DNA matches it firmly. The size of a clone is reported for some rows only, either as once, few or many, or as a class for expanded clones.

>TRBJ2-3|many|TRBV7-3|TRBD2
CASSLSPGLATDTQYF
TGTGCCAGCAGCCTATCTCCGGGACTAGCCACAGATACGCAGTATTTT
>TRBJ2-2|many|TRBV19|.
CASSIPTGELFF
TGTGCCAGTAGTATCCCGACCGGGGAGCTGTTTTTT
>TRBJ2-1|medium-sized|TRBV5-1|TRBD2
CASSSTSGDYNEQFF
TGCGCCAGCAGCTCGACTAGCGGGGACTACAATGAGCAGTTCTTC
>TRBJ2-7|many|TRBV20-1|.
CSAREVGGWYEQYF
TGCAGTGCTAGAGAGGTGGGGGGCTGGTACGAGCAGTACTTC
>TRBJ2-5|many|TRBV7-6|.
CASSPRGETQYF
TGTGCCAGCAGCCCACGGGGAGAGACCCAGTACTTC
>TRBJ1-4|many|TRBV25-1|TRBD1
CASSESTGAHEKLFF
TGTGCCAGCAGTGAAAGTACAGGGGCTCACGAAAAACTGTTTTTT
>TRBJ2-7|many|TRBV9|.
CASSVGGVGLYEQYF
TGTGCCAGCAGCGTAGGGGGCGTCGGACTCTACGAGCAGTACTTC
>TRBJ2-3|many|TRBV7-9|TRBD2
CASSLATSVSTDTQYF
TGTGCCAGCAGCTTAGCAACTAGCGTGAGCACAGATACGCAGTATTTT
>TRBJ2-7|medium-sized|TRBV7-6|.
CASSLSGVEQYF
TGTGCCAGCAGCTTATCGGGGGTCGAGCAGTACTTC
>TRBJ2-1|medium-sized|TRBV13|TRBD1
CASSLRTGASEQFF
TGTGCCAGCAGCCTCAGGACAGGGGCCTCGGAGCAGTTCTTC
>TRBJ2-7|many|TRBV13|.
CASSLGLGSYEQYF
TGTGCCAGCAGCTTGGGGTTGGGTTCCTACGAGCAGTACTTC
>TRBJ2-2|.|TRBV7-9|.
CASRGNTGELFF
TGTGCCAGCAGAGGTAACACCGGGGAGCTGTTTTTT
>TRBJ1-2|medium-sized|TRBV9|.
CASSLRTANYGYTF
TGTGCCAGCAGCTTGCGGACAGCTAACTATGGCTACACCTTC
>TRBJ1-5|many|TRBV20-1|.
CSANRGNQPQHF
TGCAGTGCTAACAGGGGCAATCAGCCCCAGCATTTT
>TRBJ2-2|many|TRBV10-1|TRBD1
CASSAMDRDAGELFF
TGCGCCAGCAGTGCGATGGACAGGGATGCCGGGGAGCTGTTTTTT
>TRBJ2-5|many|TRBV5-1|.
CASTSGSETQYF
TGCGCCAGCACCTCAGGGTCGGAGACCCAGTACTTC
>TRBJ1-2|many|TRBV6-1|.
CASPTGTNFYGYTF
TGTGCCAGCCCAACCGGGACAAATTTTTATGGCTACACCTTC
>TRBJ1-6|many|TRBV20-1|.
CSATRTAENSPLHF
TGCAGTGCCACCCGGACAGCCGAAAATTCACCCCTCCACTTT
>TRBJ2-1|many|TRBV27|.
CASSNFNEQFF
TGTGCCAGCAGCAATTTCAATGAGCAGTTCTTC
>TRBJ2-3|many|TRBV7-9|.
CASSPLGGRETDTQYF
TGTGCCAGCAGCCCCCTCGGGGGGCGCGAGACAGATACGCAGTATTTT
>TRBJ1-4|many|TRBV7-6|TRBD1
CASRPAVGTEEEKLFF
TGTGCCAGCAGACCCGCGGTCGGGACAGAAGAAGAAAAACTGTTTTTT
>TRBJ2-1|many|TRBV13|TRBD2
CASSHPGGLADNEQFF
TGTGCCAGCAGCCACCCCGGGGGACTAGCGGACAATGAGCAGTTCTTC
>TRBJ2-7|many|TRBV6-1|TRBD2
CASSPAGSYEQYF
TGTGCCAGCAGCCCAGCGGGGTCCTACGAGCAGTACTTC
>TRBJ2-1|many|TRBV6-5|.
CASRHLPPGAVNEQFF
TGTGCCAGCAGACACCTCCCGCCGGGGGCGGTGAATGAGCAGTTCTTC
>TRBJ2-5|many|TRBV7-9|.
CASSSLPRGEQETQYF
TGTGCCAGCAGCTCCCTCCCTAGGGGAGAGCAAGAGACCCAGTACTTC
>TRBJ2-1|many|TRBV5-4|TRBD1
CASSFRDRGFLEQFF
TGTGCCAGCAGCTTCCGGGACAGGGGGTTTTTGGAGCAGTTCTTC
>TRBJ2-7|many|TRBV4-1|TRBD1
CASSQTTGWGEQYF
TGCGCCAGCAGCCAGACGACAGGGTGGGGAGAGCAGTACTTC
>TRBJ2-5|medium-sized|TRBV7-6|TRBD2
CASSIAGGLETQYF
TGTGCCAGCAGTATAGCGGGGGGGCTTGAGACCCAGTACTTC
>TRBJ2-3|many|TRBV19|.
CASKWGERATDTQYF
TGTGCCAGTAAATGGGGGGAGCGAGCAACAGATACGCAGTATTTT
>TRBJ2-3|many|TRBV5-1|.
CASSSRTDTQYF
TGCGCCAGCAGCTCCCGCACAGATACGCAGTATTTT
>TRBJ2-2|medium-sized|TRBV5-1|TRBD1
CASSGTGGLGELFF
TGCGCCAGCAGCGGGACAGGGGGTCTCGGGGAGCTGTTTTTT